The 19 T cell receptor beta chains presented below share a single source sample, sequenced in a study of blood T cell repertoires in COVID-19. The data were produced by immunoSEQ multiplex PCR, yet TCRdb's version contains in-frame clones alone and is incomplete. The data contain roughly 260,000 clones, approximately 79% of them seen just once; the ten biggest clones take up around 3.6%. Specimen: peripheral blood. The source is a woman aged 35 to 49 with active or convalescent COVID-19.

This clone was seen only once. This rearrangement joins TRBV19 to TRBJ1-1; no firm D call. V was cut by 7 bases and J by 1 base, with 10 bases left in between. This CDR3 is built from 13 residues. Germline V CDR1 and CDR2: LNHDA, SQIVND (reference sequence). The CDR3 DNA follows: TGTGCCAGTAAAGACTTCAGGAACACTGAAGCTTTCTTT. It translates to CASKDFRNTEAFF.

V is TRBV5-1 and J is TRBJ2-2; 10 bases agree with TRBD2. This CDR3 comprises 16 residues. V gave up 1 base and J gave up 7 bases; unmatched junction bases: 7. The V gene's germline CDR1 is SGHRS and CDR2 YFSETQ. In DNA form, the CDR3 reads TGCGCCAGCAGCTTGACCAGCGGGGGGGCCGGCGGGGAGCTGTTTTTT. This codes for CASSLTSGGAGGELFF.

This clone came up a few times. The J gene is TRBJ1-5, the V gene TRBV12-3 or TRBV12-4; 7 nucleotides line up with TRBD1. The ends lost 6 bases at V and 7 bases at J; junction bases unmatched: 6. The CDR3 contains 13 residues. The CDR3 sequence: CASSRDSLQPQHF. The DNA for the CDR3 is TGTGCCAGCAGCCGGGACAGCCTACAGCCCCAGCATTTT.

This clone was seen only a few times. The V and J genes are TRBV28 and TRBJ1-1; D is uncertain. Germline V gene sequence: CDR1 MDHEN, CDR2 SYDVKM. V lost 6 bases and J lost 4, with 18 bases in between. This CDR3 region has 15 residues. The DNA for the CDR3 is TGTGCCAGCAGCCGATCTCTATTGGGCCTCACTGAAGCTTTCTTT. Its protein product is CASSRSLLGLTEAFF.

The chain combines TRBV6-2 or TRBV6-3 with TRBJ2-7; no clear D gene. The V gene's germline CDR1 is MNHEY and CDR2 SVGEGT. This CDR3 is built from 14 residues. Trimming pared 0 bases from V and 3 bases from J, leaving 9 bases between. The CDR3 DNA reads as TGTGCCAGCAGTTACTCCGGTCCCCTCTACGAGCAGTACTTC. This codes for CASSYSGPLYEQYF.

J is TRBJ2-3 and V is TRBV19, with D perhaps TRBD1 (7 bases). Between the trimmed V and J ends, which lost 10 bases and 1 base, there was a span of 15 bases. Germline V gene sequence: CDR1 LNHDA, CDR2 SQIVND (reference sequence). The CDR3 has 14 residues. CDR3 protein: CATRGRGGTDTQYF. DNA for the CDR3: TGTGCCACTAGGGGGCGCGGGGGCACAGATACGCAGTATTTT.

This sequence joins TRBV5-6 and TRBJ1-4; possibly TRBD1 for D (5 bases). Trimming cost V 1 base and J 4 bases, with 8 bases left between them. The CDR3 consists of 14 residues. Germline CDR1 reads SGHDT; CDR2 reads YYEEEE. CDR3 bases: TGTGCCAGCAGCTTGCCTGACAGTAATGAAAAACTGTTTTTT. This encodes CASSLPDSNEKLFF.

The chain has TRBV20-1 and TRBJ2-3; 8 bases are a match to TRBD2. The CDR3 is made up of 14 amino acids. In germline, CDR1 is DFQATT, CDR2 SNEGSKA (reference sequence). With V trimmed by 3 bases and J by 2 bases, 4 bases remained unmatched. CDR3 residues: CSASKRGYTDTQYF. The CDR3 DNA follows: TGCAGTGCTAGTAAGCGGGGGTACACAGATACGCAGTATTTT.

This chain links TRBV5-1 with TRBJ1-4, with TRBD1 matching over 7 bases. Looked up from germline, CDR1 is SGHRS and CDR2 is YFSETQ. The CDR3 is 13 amino acids. Trimming removed 6 bases from V and 6 bases from J; junction bases left unmatched: 5. CDR3 protein: CASTDRADEKLFF. CDR3 DNA sequence: TGCGCCAGCACCGACAGGGCGGATGAAAAACTGTTTTTT.

The chain has TRBV27 and TRBJ1-2; possibly TRBD1 for D (6 bases). CDR1 and CDR2 (germline): MNHEY, SMNVEV (reference sequence). The V end was cut by 6 bases, the J end by 4 bases, with 15 bases between. CDR3 size: 14 residues. The CDR3 nucleotides are TGTGCCAGCAGGTCCGACAGGACTTTCTATGGCTACACCTTC. It translates to CASRSDRTFYGYTF.

The CDR3: CASSIPGLADTQYF. CDR3 DNA: TGTGCCAGTAGTATACCGGGACTAGCGGATACGCAGTATTTT. The chain carries TRBV19 and TRBJ2-3, with TRBD2 matching 10 bases. Germline-derived CDR1 and CDR2 are LNHDA and SQIVND (reference sequence). J gave up 6 bases and V 2 bases, and 2 bases lay outside the gene matches. The CDR3 loop spans 14 amino acids. The full variable domain, completed using reference TRBV19 and TRBJ2-3, is DGGITQSPKYLFRKEGQNVTLSCEQNLNHDAMYWYRQDPGQGLRLIYYSQIVNDFQKGDIAEGYSVSREKKESFPLTVTSAQKNPTAFYLCASSIPGLADTQYFGPGTRLTVL.

The V call is TRBV2, the J call TRBJ1-5; D gene uncertain. The CDR3 spans 12 residues. Germline CDR1 SNHLY, CDR2 FYNNEI. The V end was cut by 2 bases, the J end by 9 bases, with 8 bases between. In nucleotides, the CDR3 is TGTGCCAGCAGTGAATACCGGAGGCCCCAGCATTTT. It is translated as CASSEYRRPQHF.

The J gene is TRBJ2-1, the V gene TRBV4-1; maybe TRBD1 (5 bases). Germline CDR1 and CDR2: MGHRA and YSYEKL. V lost 1 base to trimming and J lost 2 bases, with 18 bases between them. The CDR3 totals 18 residues. The CDR3 is CASSQGAMGRYAYNEQFF. The CDR3 DNA reads as TGCGCCAGCAGCCAAGGGGCTATGGGGCGGTATGCCTACAATGAGCAGTTCTTC.

J is TRBJ1-2 and V is TRBV5-4; D is unclear. This CDR3 spans 14 amino acids. V was clipped by 0 bases and J by 4 bases, with 10 bases between them. Germline-derived CDR1 and CDR2 are SGHNT and YYREEE (reference sequence). The CDR3 region is CASSLADRGYGYTF. The CDR3 DNA is TGTGCCAGCAGCTTGGCGGACCGGGGCTATGGCTACACCTTC.

V gene TRBV11-2 combines with J gene TRBJ1-1; 9 bases match TRBD1. V was pared by 7 bases and J by 5 bases, with 11 bases of the junction left unmatched. This CDR3 is built from 15 residues. Germline V gives CDR1 SGHAT, CDR2 FQNNGV. The CDR3 reads CASTIVQGAGTEAFF. CDR3 DNA: TGTGCCAGCACAATTGTACAGGGGGCGGGTACTGAAGCTTTCTTT.

The chain uses TRBV11-2 and TRBJ1-3; possible D gene TRBD1, 6 bases. V was trimmed by 5 bases and J by 0 bases, leaving 11 bases between them. The CDR3 has 15 residues. Germline assignment: CDR1 SGHAT and CDR2 FQNNGV. CDR3 amino acids: CASSDRTGSGNTIYF. The CDR3 DNA is TGTGCCAGCAGCGACAGGACCGGCTCTGGAAACACCATATATTTT. The variable domain in full, with the rest retrieved from reference TRBV11-2 and TRBJ1-3, is EAGVAQSPRYKIIEKRQSVAFWCNPISGHATLYWYQQILGQGPKLLIQFQNNGVVDDSQLPKDRFSAERLKGVDSTLKIQPAKLEDSAVYLCASSDRTGSGNTIYFGEGSWLTVV.

The chain employs TRBV18 and TRBJ1-4; 7 bases fit TRBD1. CDR1 is KGHSH and CDR2 is LQKENI in the germline V gene. V dropped 3 bases and J dropped 6; count of bases not matched to a gene: 10. The CDR3 length is 16 residues. The CDR3 DNA sequence: TGTGCCAGCTCACCTCGGTATGCGACAGGGTATGAAAAACTGTTTTTT. It codes for CASSPRYATGYEKLFF.

The V and J genes are TRBV10-1 and TRBJ2-7; possibly TRBD2 for D (6 bases). This CDR3 has 14 amino acids. From germline, CDR1 is WNHNN and CDR2 SYGVQD (reference sequence). With 3 bases removed from V and 4 bases from J, the gap between germline ends came to 13 bases. The CDR3 coding sequence is TGCGCCAGCAGTGACAGGAGGGACCCTTACGAGCAGTACTTC. It translates to CASSDRRDPYEQYF.

The genes are TRBV5-1 and TRBJ2-3, with TRBD2 matching 12 bases. This CDR3 contains 19 residues. J lost 1 base, V lost 0 bases, and 9 bases had no gene match. Germline-derived CDR1 and CDR2 are SGHRS and YFSETQ. CDR3 nucleotide sequence: TGCGCCAGCAGCTTGGAGCCTAGCGGGGGGGCCGTGGGCACAGATACGCAGTATTTT. It is translated as CASSLEPSGGAVGTDTQYF.